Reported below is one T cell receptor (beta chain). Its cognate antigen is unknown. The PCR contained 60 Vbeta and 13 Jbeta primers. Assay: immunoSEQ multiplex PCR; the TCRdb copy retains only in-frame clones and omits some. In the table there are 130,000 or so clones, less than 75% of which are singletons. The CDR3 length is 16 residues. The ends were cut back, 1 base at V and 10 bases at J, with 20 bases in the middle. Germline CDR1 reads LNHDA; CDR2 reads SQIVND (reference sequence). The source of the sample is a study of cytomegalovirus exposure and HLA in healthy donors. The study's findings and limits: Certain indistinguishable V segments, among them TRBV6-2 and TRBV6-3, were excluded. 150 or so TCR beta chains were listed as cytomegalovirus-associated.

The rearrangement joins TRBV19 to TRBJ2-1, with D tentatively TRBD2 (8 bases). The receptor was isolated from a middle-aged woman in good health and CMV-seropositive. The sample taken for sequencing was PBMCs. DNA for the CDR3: TGTGCCAGTAGTATAGGGAGACAGGGCGGCGGGGGGGAGCAGTTCTTC. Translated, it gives CASSIGRQGGGGEQFF.